The 21 T cell receptor beta chains below all came from one sample that was sequenced in a study of cytomegalovirus exposure and HLA in healthy donors (dated by TCRdb to about 2017). The library was prepared using the immunoSEQ multiplex PCR assay. A mixture of 60 forward primers for TCR Vbeta segments and 13 reverse primers for TCR Jbeta segments was used in the multiplex PCR. This is the immuneACCESS table as TCRdb keeps it, with only in-frame sequences that have V and J called. A part of the clones is gone; compared with another copy, unresolved V genes explain less than half, and the rest is unexplained. The sample includes more than 95,000 clones, with approximately 80% observed a single time. Less than 5.5% of the sample is held by the ten biggest clonotypes. The sequenced sample was PBMCs. All receptors derive from a man aged 50-59 years in good health and CMV-seropositive.

This clone has just a few counts. The gene calls are TRBV19 and TRBJ1-2, with 9 bases that match TRBD1. This CDR3 has 15 residues. The germline gives CDR1 LNHDA, CDR2 SQIVND (reference sequence). With 3 bases clipped from V and 4 bases from J, the junction kept 6 bases outside the gene matches. The CDR3 region is CASSIVGTGTYGYTF. The CDR3 bases are TGTGCCAGTAGTATCGTAGGGACAGGGACCTATGGCTACACCTTC.

This chain uses TRBV7-8 with TRBJ2-7, with 10 positions matching TRBD1. Germline values: CDR1 SGHVS, CDR2 FQNEAQ. The trim removed 5 bases at V and 1 base at J, leaving 8 bases unmatched. This CDR3 is 16 amino acids long. CDR3 in DNA: TGTGCCAGCAGCCTACGACCGGGACAGGGGTCCTACGAGCAGTACTTC. Its translation: CASSLRPGQGSYEQYF.

V is TRBV5-6 and J is TRBJ1-6; D not resolved. Germline V gives CDR1 SGHDT, CDR2 YYEEEE. V gave up 3 bases and J gave up 0 bases, with 7 bases separating them. This CDR3 is built from 15 residues. CDR3 nucleotide sequence: TGTGCCAGCAGCTCCCCTAGCTCCTATAATTCACCCCTCCACTTT. Encoded protein: CASSSPSSYNSPLHF. The full variable domain, with the rest looked up from reference TRBV5-6 and TRBJ1-6, is DAGVTQSPTHLIKTRGQQVTLRCSPKSGHDTVSWYQQALGQGPQFIFQYYEEEERQRGNFPDRFSGHQFPNYSSELNVNALLLGDSALYLCASSSPSSYNSPLHFGNGTRLTVT.

J is TRBJ2-4 and V is TRBV30, with D tentatively TRBD2 (7 bases). The CDR3 sequence is 14 residues long. Germline V gene data show CDR1 as GTSNPN and CDR2 as SVGIG (reference sequence). The ends were cut back, 3 bases at V and 1 base at J, with 10 bases in the middle. CDR3 bases: TGTGCCTGGAGGGAGGGGGGGGCCAAAAACATTCAGTACTTC. It codes for CAWREGGAKNIQYF.

The rearrangement links TRBV5-1 to TRBJ2-3; perhaps TRBD1 as D (6 bases). Between the trimmed V and J ends, which lost 1 base and 0 bases, there was a span of 9 bases. Germline V lookup: CDR1 SGHRS, CDR2 YFSETQ. The CDR3 consists of 15 residues. The CDR3 here is CASSLRTDSTDTQYF. CDR3 nucleotide sequence: TGCGCCAGCAGCTTGAGGACAGATAGCACAGATACGCAGTATTTT.

The V and J genes are TRBV6-1 and TRBJ1-4; TRBD1 matches 7 bases. Unmatched junction bases numbered 9, after V lost 2 bases and J lost 0 bases. The germline V gene encodes CDR1 MNHNS and CDR2 SASEGT. The CDR3 extends over 18 amino acids. CDR3 nucleotides: TGTGCCAGCAGTGAAAGGGGACAGATTTTTCCAACTAATGAAAAACTGTTTTTT. Translation gives CASSERGQIFPTNEKLFF.

J is TRBJ1-6 and V is TRBV2; D perhaps matches TRBD1 (5 bases). V was shortened by 5 bases and J by 6 bases, with 14 bases between the two germline ends. The CDR3 is 15 residues long. The V gene's germline CDR1 is SNHLY and CDR2 FYNNEI. The CDR3 DNA is TGTGCCAGCAGTACTACAGGCTTTAGTAATTCACCCCTCCACTTT. Its translation: CASSTTGFSNSPLHF.

The chain carries TRBV28 and TRBJ1-6; D not resolved. V was cut by 6 bases and J by 0 bases, with 12 bases left in between. This CDR3 is 16 amino acids long. The germline CDR1 and CDR2 sequences are MDHEN and SYDVKM. Here the CDR3 reads CASSRGGSSYNSPLHF. The CDR3 DNA sequence: TGTGCCAGCAGCCGCGGAGGGAGCTCCTATAATTCACCCCTCCACTTT.

This chain links TRBV15 with TRBJ2-5; TRBD1 matches 10 bases. Germline V gene sequence: CDR1 LNHNV, CDR2 YYDKDF (reference sequence). CDR3 size: 18 residues. After removal of 1 base from V and 5 bases from J, the junction contained 13 bases not matched to a gene. Here the CDR3 DNA reads TGTGCCACCAGCAGAGGCCCTGACAGGGGGCAAGTGGGGGAGACCCAGTACTTC. The encoded protein is CATSRGPDRGQVGETQYF. Using reference TRBV15 and TRBJ2-5 for the parts outside the CDR3, the full variable domain is DAMVIQNPRYQVTQFGKPVTLSCSQTLNHNVMYWYQQKSSQAPKLLFHYYDKDFNNEADTPDNFQSRRPNTSFCFLDIRSPGLGDTAMYLCATSRGPDRGQVGETQYFGPGTRLLVL.

This chain links TRBV2 with TRBJ2-3; 11 bases are shared with TRBD2. Per the germline V gene, CDR1 is SNHLY and CDR2 is FYNNEI. With V trimmed by 7 bases and J by 1 base, 4 bases remained unmatched. This CDR3 has 15 residues. CDR3 loop: CASNLSGRGTDTQYF. The CDR3 DNA follows: TGTGCCAGCAACCTTAGCGGGAGGGGCACAGATACGCAGTATTTT.

The gene calls are TRBV6-5 and TRBJ1-2, with 9 positions matching TRBD1. This CDR3 has 15 residues. CDR1 is MNHEY, CDR2 SVGAGI, per germline. Trimming took 1 base from V and 5 from J; bases not matched to a gene: 5. The chain's CDR3 is CASSYLTGGQYGYTF. CDR3 sequence (DNA): TGTGCCAGCAGTTACTTAACAGGGGGCCAATATGGCTACACCTTC.

This chain's CDR3 is CASSLGGLSYNEQFF. The DNA for the CDR3 is TGTGCCAGCAGTTTGGGCGGACTCTCCTACAATGAGCAGTTCTTC. The gene calls are TRBV2 and TRBJ2-1; a possible D gene is TRBD2 (5 bases). The CDR3 totals 15 residues. V was cut by 5 bases and J by 0 bases, with 11 bases left in between. CDR1 SNHLY and CDR2 FYNNEI come from the germline V gene.

This clone was observed a few times. CDR3 amino acids: CASSLQQGWGYTF. The CDR3 DNA reads TGCGCCAGCAGCTTGCAGCAGGGATGGGGCTACACCTTC. The chain uses TRBV5-1 and TRBJ1-2; perhaps TRBD1 as D (5 bases). The V end lost 1 base, the J end lost 8 bases, and 12 bases lay between the germline ends. From germline, CDR1 is SGHRS and CDR2 YFSETQ. The CDR3 is made up of 13 amino acids. The variable domain in full, completed from reference TRBV5-1 and TRBJ1-2, reads KAGVTQTPRYLIKTRGQQVTLSCSPISGHRSVSWYQQTPGQGLQFLFEYFSETQRNKGNFPGRFSGRQFSNSRSEMNVSTLELGDSALYLCASSLQQGWGYTFGSGTRLTVV.

The genes are TRBV25-1 and TRBJ2-7; D possibly corresponds to TRBD2 (5 bases). V lost 3 bases, J lost 9 bases, and 12 bases lay in between. The CDR3 sequence is 12 residues long. Per germline, CDR1 MGHDK and CDR2 SYGVNS. The DNA for the CDR3 is TGTGCCAGCAGTGATGTTTGGGAGCGGCAGTACTTC. Amino acid sequence: CASSDVWERQYF.

This chain uses TRBV30 with TRBJ1-6; D is possibly TRBD1 (5 bases). This CDR3 comprises 14 residues. V was shortened by 4 bases and J by 6 bases, with 13 bases between the two germline ends. CDR1 and CDR2 from the germline V gene are GTSNPN and SVGIG (reference sequence). The CDR3 sequence: CAWTPQGSNSPLHF. DNA for the CDR3: TGTGCCTGGACTCCCCAGGGCAGTAATTCACCCCTCCACTTT.

CDR3 in amino acids: CASSIEGGTNEKLFF. CDR3 sequence (DNA): TGCGCCAGCAGCATCGAGGGAGGGACTAATGAAAAACTGTTTTTT. The gene calls are TRBV5-1 and TRBJ1-4; D is unresolved. The CDR3 is made up of 15 amino acids. V shed 4 bases and J shed 2 bases, with 12 bases lying between them. Germline V gene sequence: CDR1 SGHRS, CDR2 YFSETQ.

This clone was seen only a few times. The chain recombines TRBV4-1 with TRBJ2-1, with a possible D match to TRBD2 (6 bases). The V end was cut by 3 bases, the J end by 2 bases, with 14 bases between. This CDR3 is built from 16 residues. CDR1 MGHRA and CDR2 YSYEKL come from the germline V gene. For the CDR3, the DNA is TGCGCCAGCAGCCATGCGGGGACGAGGACCTACAATGAGCAGTTCTTC. It translates to CASSHAGTRTYNEQFF.

This clone has a single count. The chain is built from TRBV6-5 and TRBJ1-6; maybe TRBD1 (5 bases). V lost 11 bases, J lost 7 bases, and 15 bases lay in between. Germline loops: CDR1 MNHEY, CDR2 SVGAGI. The CDR3 spans 13 residues. CDR3 nucleotide sequence: TGTGCCTCTTTTCGACAGTGGAATTCACCCCTCCACTTT. Translating it yields CASFRQWNSPLHF.

The rearrangement links TRBV29-1 to TRBJ1-1; 10 bases fit TRBD1. This CDR3 is 13 amino acids long. Looked up from germline, CDR1 is SQVTM and CDR2 is ANQGSEA. V trimming: 1 base; J trimming: 6 bases; junction bases outside the gene matches: 2. This CDR3 reads CSVEGQGAPEAFF. The CDR3, as DNA: TGCAGCGTTGAAGGACAGGGGGCCCCTGAAGCTTTCTTT.

The V gene is TRBV10-3, the J gene TRBJ1-2; 7 nucleotides align to TRBD1. Germline V gene sequence: CDR1 ENHRY, CDR2 SYGVKD. The ends lost 4 bases at V and 6 bases at J; junction bases unmatched: 11. The length of the CDR3 is 15 residues. The CDR3 nucleotides read TGTGCCATCAGTGTGGACAGGCTAAGAACTAATGGCTACACCTTC. As protein: CAISVDRLRTNGYTF.

In the case of this clone: At the DNA level, this CDR3 is encoded by other sequences in the same sample as well. The genes are TRBV5-1 and TRBJ1-1; 7 bases line up with TRBD1. J was trimmed by 5 bases and V by 2 bases; bases with no gene match: 3. This CDR3 has 13 residues. Germline CDR1 SGHRS, CDR2 YFSETQ. For the CDR3, the DNA is TGCGCCAGCAGCTTCAGGGGGAATACTGAAGCTTTCTTT. Translation: CASSFRGNTEAFF.